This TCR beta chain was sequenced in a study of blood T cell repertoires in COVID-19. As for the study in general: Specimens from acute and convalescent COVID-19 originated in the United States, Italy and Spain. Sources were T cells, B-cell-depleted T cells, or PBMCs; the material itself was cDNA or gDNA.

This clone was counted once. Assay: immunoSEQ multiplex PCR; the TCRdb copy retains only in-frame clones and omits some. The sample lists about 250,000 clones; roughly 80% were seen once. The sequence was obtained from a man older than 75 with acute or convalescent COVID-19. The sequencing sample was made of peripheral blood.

The CDR3 spells CASTPQAGGGELFF. The CDR3 DNA is TGTGCCAGCACCCCTCAGGCGGGAGGCGGGGAGCTGTTTTTT. This chain connects TRBV5-4 to TRBJ2-2; 8 nucleotides agree with TRBD2. Germline CDR1 and CDR2: SGHNT and YYREEE (reference sequence). The V gene end was trimmed by 6 bases and the J gene end by 7 bases; junction bases not matched to a gene: 8. The CDR3 sequence is 14 residues long.